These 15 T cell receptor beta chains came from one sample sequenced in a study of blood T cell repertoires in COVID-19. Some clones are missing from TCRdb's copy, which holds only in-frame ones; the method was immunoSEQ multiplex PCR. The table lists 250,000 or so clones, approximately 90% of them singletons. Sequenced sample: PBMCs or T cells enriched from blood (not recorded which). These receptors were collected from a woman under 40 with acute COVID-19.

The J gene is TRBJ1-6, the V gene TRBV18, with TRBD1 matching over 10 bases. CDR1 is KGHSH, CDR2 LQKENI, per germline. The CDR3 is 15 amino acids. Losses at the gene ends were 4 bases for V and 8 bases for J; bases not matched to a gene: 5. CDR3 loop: CASSRLGTGDSPLHF. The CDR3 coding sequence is TGTGCCAGCTCACGACTTGGGACAGGGGATTCACCCCTCCACTTT.

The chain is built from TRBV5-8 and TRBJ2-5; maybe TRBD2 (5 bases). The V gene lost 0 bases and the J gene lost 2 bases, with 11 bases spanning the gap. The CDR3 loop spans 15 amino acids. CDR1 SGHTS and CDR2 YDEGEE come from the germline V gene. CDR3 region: CASSLDSSGQETQYF. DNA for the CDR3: TGTGCCAGCAGCTTGGACTCGTCGGGGCAAGAGACCCAGTACTTC.

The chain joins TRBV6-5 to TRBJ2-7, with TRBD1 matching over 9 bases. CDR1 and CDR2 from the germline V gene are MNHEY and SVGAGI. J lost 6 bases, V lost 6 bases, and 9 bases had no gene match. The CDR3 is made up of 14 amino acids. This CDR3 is CASSPQGAPGEQYF. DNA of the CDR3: TGTGCCAGCAGCCCACAGGGGGCCCCTGGCGAGCAGTACTTC.

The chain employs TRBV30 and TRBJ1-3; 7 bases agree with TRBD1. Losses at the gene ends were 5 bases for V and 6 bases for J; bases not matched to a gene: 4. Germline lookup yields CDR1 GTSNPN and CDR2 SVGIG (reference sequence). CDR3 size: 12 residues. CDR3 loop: CAWGTVANTIYF. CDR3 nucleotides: TGTGCCTGGGGGACAGTCGCAAACACCATATATTTT.

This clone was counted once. CDR3 sequence reads: CASSFAPRTGGRYEQYF. CDR3 nucleotide sequence: TGTGCCAGCAGCTTCGCCCCTCGGACAGGGGGCCGCTACGAGCAGTACTTC. The chain is built from TRBV13 and TRBJ2-7, with 11 nucleotides matching TRBD1. CDR3 length: 17 amino acids. The trim removed 3 bases at V and 3 bases at J, leaving 10 bases unmatched. Looked up from germline, CDR1 is PRHDT and CDR2 is FYEKMQ (reference sequence). The entire variable domain, with the rest obtained from reference TRBV13 and TRBJ2-7, is as follows: AAGVIQSPRHLIKEKRETATLKCYPIPRHDTVYWYQQGPGQDPQFLISFYEKMQSDKGSIPDRFSAQQFSDYHSELNMSSLELGDSALYFCASSFAPRTGGRYEQYFGPGTRLTVT.

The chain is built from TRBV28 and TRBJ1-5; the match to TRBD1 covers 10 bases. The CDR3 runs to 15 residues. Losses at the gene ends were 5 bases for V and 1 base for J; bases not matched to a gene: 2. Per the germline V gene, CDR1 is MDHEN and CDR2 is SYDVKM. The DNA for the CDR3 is TGTGCCAGCAGTGTGGGACAGGGGAGCAATCAGCCCCAGCATTTT. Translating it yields CASSVGQGSNQPQHF.

For the CDR3, the DNA is TGTGCCAGCAGTTCGACAGGTTATGGCTACACCTTC. Protein: CASSSTGYGYTF. The gene calls are TRBV27 and TRBJ1-2; tentative D call: TRBD1 (6 bases). Trimming took off 4 bases at V and 5 bases at J, with 8 bases between the two ends. The CDR3 consists of 12 residues. Germline CDR1 is MNHEY and CDR2 is SMNVEV (reference sequence).

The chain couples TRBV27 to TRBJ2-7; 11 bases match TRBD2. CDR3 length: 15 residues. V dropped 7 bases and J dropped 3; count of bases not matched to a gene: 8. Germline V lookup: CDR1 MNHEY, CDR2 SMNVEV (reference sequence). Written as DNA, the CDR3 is TGTGCCAGCAAAACTAGCGGGGGACATGTCTACGAGCAGTACTTC. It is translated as CASKTSGGHVYEQYF.

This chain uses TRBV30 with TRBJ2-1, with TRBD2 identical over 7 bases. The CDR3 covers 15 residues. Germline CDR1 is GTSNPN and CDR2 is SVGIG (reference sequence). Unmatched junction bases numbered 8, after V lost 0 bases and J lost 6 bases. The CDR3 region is CAWSVGGRAGNEQFF. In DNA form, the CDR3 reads TGTGCCTGGAGTGTGGGGGGGAGGGCAGGCAATGAGCAGTTCTTC.

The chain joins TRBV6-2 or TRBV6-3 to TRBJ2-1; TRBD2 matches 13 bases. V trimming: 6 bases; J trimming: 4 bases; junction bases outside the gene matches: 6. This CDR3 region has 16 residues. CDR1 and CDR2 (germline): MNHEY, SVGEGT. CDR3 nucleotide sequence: TGTGCCAGCAGCCGGACTAGCGGGAGAAATTACAATGAGCAGTTCTTC. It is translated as CASSRTSGRNYNEQFF.

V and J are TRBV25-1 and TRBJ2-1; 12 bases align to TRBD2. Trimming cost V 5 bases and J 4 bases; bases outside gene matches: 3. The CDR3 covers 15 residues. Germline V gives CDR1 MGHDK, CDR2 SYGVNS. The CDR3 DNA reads TGTGCCAGCAGTAAACTAGCGGGAGGTTACAATGAGCAGTTCTTC. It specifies CASSKLAGGYNEQFF.

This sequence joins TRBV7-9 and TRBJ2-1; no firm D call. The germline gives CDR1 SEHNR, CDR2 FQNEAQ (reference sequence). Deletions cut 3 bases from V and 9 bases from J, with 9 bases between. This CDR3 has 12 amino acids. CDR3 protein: CASSFGLTEQFF. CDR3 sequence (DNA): TGTGCCAGCAGCTTTGGGCTAACTGAGCAGTTCTTC. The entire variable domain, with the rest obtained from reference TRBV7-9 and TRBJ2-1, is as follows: DTGVSQNPRHKITKRGQNVTFRCDPISEHNRLYWYRQTLGQGPEFLTYFQNEAQLEKSRLLSDRFSAERPKGSFSTLEIQRTEQGDSAMYLCASSFGLTEQFFGPGTRLTVL.

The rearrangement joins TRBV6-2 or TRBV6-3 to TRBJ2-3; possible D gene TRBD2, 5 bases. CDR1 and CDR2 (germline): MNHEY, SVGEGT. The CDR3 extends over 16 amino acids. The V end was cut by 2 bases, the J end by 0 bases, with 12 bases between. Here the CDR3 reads CASSYRDSASTDTQYF. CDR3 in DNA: TGTGCCAGCAGTTACAGGGATAGCGCCAGCACAGATACGCAGTATTTT.

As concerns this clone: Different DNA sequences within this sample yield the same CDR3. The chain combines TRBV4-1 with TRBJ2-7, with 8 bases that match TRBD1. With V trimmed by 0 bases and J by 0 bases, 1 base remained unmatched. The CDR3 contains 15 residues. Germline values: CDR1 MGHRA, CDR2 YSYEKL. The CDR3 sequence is CASSQEQGGSYEQYF. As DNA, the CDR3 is TGCGCCAGCAGCCAAGAACAGGGGGGCTCCTACGAGCAGTACTTC.

This CDR3 is CASRTVFNTEAFF. In nucleotides, the CDR3 is TGTGCCAGCAGGACAGTCTTTAACACTGAAGCTTTCTTT. The chain couples TRBV28 to TRBJ1-1; tentative D call: TRBD1 (5 bases). Germline CDR1 and CDR2: MDHEN and SYDVKM. V was cut by 6 bases and J by 2 bases, with 10 bases left in between. The CDR3 is made up of 13 amino acids.